The next 5 T cell receptor beta chains were all read from a single sample in a study of T cells in Graves' hyperthyroidism and ophthalmopathy. RNA transcripts served as the template for amplifying TCR beta CDR3 regions. A first-round RT-PCR of the TCR CDR3 used the HTBI primer set. TCRdb fed the multiplex PCR reads into MiXCR, producing one record per CDR3 protein. This table has more than 300,000 distinct CDR3 sequences, roughly 13% appearing once. Source material: blood. The receptors derive from a woman aged 18-35 years with Graves' hyperthyroidism.

This clonotype came up many times. The rearrangement links TRBV24-1 to TRBJ2-1; 15 bases agree with TRBD2. Germline-derived CDR1 and CDR2 are KGHDR and SFDVKD. J gave up 4 bases and V 5 bases, and 8 bases lay outside the gene matches. This CDR3 has 18 residues. The CDR3 DNA sequence: TGTGCCACCAGTGGGACTAGCGGGAGGGCTCCTGAATACAATGAGCAGTTCTTC. Encoded protein: CATSGTSGRAPEYNEQFF.

The chain couples TRBV2 to TRBJ2-1; tentative D call: TRBD1 (6 bases). The CDR3 loop spans 14 amino acids. Germline lookup yields CDR1 SNHLY and CDR2 FYNNEI. V lost 0 bases and J lost 5, with 8 bases in between. CDR3 protein: CASSEARQDNEQFF. The CDR3 DNA follows: TGTGCCAGCAGTGAAGCGCGACAGGACAATGAGCAGTTCTTC.

The chain employs TRBV10-3 and TRBJ2-2; D perhaps matches TRBD1 (6 bases). V lost 11 bases and J lost 8, with 9 bases in between. CDR3 length: 10 residues. The V gene's germline CDR1 is ENHRY and CDR2 SYGVKD. For the CDR3, the DNA is TGTGCCGTCGGGACAGGGGAGCTGTTTTTT. Encoded protein: CAVGTGELFF.

This clonotype was picked up a small number of times. The V gene is TRBV14, the J gene TRBJ2-3; D is undetermined. The ends were cut back, 3 bases at V and 2 bases at J, with 15 bases in the middle. Germline V gene data show CDR1 as SGHDN and CDR2 as FVKESK. The CDR3 is 16 residues long. The CDR3 loop is CASSHQAATFTDTQYF. CDR3 coding DNA: TGTGCCAGCAGCCACCAAGCCGCAACCTTCACAGATACGCAGTATTTT.

This clonotype has a count of ten or more. The rearrangement joins TRBV30 to TRBJ1-2; 7 nucleotides agree with TRBD1. The CDR3 consists of 13 residues. Germline V gene lookup returns CDR1 GTSNPN and CDR2 SVGIG (reference sequence). V lost 5 bases to trimming and J lost 2 bases; unmatched junction nucleotides: 5. CDR3 sequence reads: CAWDQGGNYGYTF. CDR3 nucleotides: TGTGCCTGGGATCAGGGGGGGAACTATGGCTACACCTTC.